These 21 T cell receptor beta chains were sequenced from one sample in a study of shared clonotypes between healthy human individuals. The method was immunoSEQ multiplex PCR; TCRdb's version includes in-frame clones alone and lacks a portion of them. Of over a million clones listed, about 84% were seen once; the top ten hold approximately 0.52%. Sequencing input: memory CD4+ T cells from PBMCs. The sample's subset: CD45RA-negative fraction. These receptors came from a man aged 18 to 29 in good health. Some clones in this sample may be carry-over from other donors' samples.

This clone showed up just a few times. The J gene is TRBJ1-5, the V gene TRBV5-1; D call uncertain. The CDR3 totals 14 residues. Germline CDR1 is SGHRS and CDR2 is YFSETQ. With 0 bases removed from V and 5 bases from J, the gap between germline ends came to 9 bases. CDR3 sequence reads: CASSLEGSDQPQHF. The CDR3 DNA sequence: TGCGCCAGCAGCTTGGAAGGGTCCGATCAGCCCCAGCATTTT.

The chain has TRBV6-1 and TRBJ1-2, with D possibly matching TRBD1 (6 bases). Per the germline V gene, CDR1 is MNHNS and CDR2 is SASEGT. Trimming took off 5 bases at V and 4 bases at J, with 11 bases between the two ends. CDR3 size: 13 residues. In nucleotides, the CDR3 is TGTGCCAGCAGTTGGCAGGGGAGCTATGGCTACACCTTC. It codes for CASSWQGSYGYTF.

The chain links TRBV14 to TRBJ2-7, with TRBD1 matching 11 bases. V lost 4 bases to trimming and J lost 3 bases; unmatched junction nucleotides: 5. Germline V gene lookup returns CDR1 SGHDN and CDR2 FVKESK. The length of the CDR3 is 15 residues. The CDR3 nucleotides read TGTGCCAGCAGCCTTCCCGGGACAGGGGGCTACGAGCAGTACTTC. Encoded protein: CASSLPGTGGYEQYF.

V and J are TRBV19 and TRBJ2-5; D is perhaps TRBD1 (6 bases). Germline CDR1 and CDR2: LNHDA and SQIVND (reference sequence). V shed 4 bases and J shed 5 bases, with 11 bases lying between them. The CDR3 sequence is 13 residues long. CDR3 in amino acids: CASSSRGSETQYF. CDR3 coding DNA: TGTGCCAGTAGTAGTAGGGGGTCGGAGACCCAGTACTTC. The full variable domain, its missing parts supplied by reference TRBV19 and TRBJ2-5, is DGGITQSPKYLFRKEGQNVTLSCEQNLNHDAMYWYRQDPGQGLRLIYYSQIVNDFQKGDIAEGYSVSREKKESFPLTVTSAQKNPTAFYLCASSSRGSETQYFGPGTRLLVL.

The V and J genes are TRBV2 and TRBJ1-1; no firm D call. The germline V gene has CDR1 SNHLY and CDR2 FYNNEI. The CDR3 has 14 amino acids. Trimming removed 3 bases at V and 0 bases at J, with 8 bases between. As DNA, the CDR3 is TGTGCCAGCAGTGAGGGCAGCTTGAACACTGAAGCTTTCTTT. It yields the protein CASSEGSLNTEAFF.

The J gene is TRBJ2-3, the V gene TRBV9, with D perhaps TRBD2 (5 bases). The V and J ends lost 0 bases and 5 bases respectively, with 10 bases between them. The CDR3 consists of 14 residues. Germline V gene data show CDR1 as SGDLS and CDR2 as YYNGEE. CDR3 amino acids: CASSVGGEIDTQYF. CDR3 DNA sequence: TGTGCCAGCAGCGTAGGGGGAGAGATAGATACGCAGTATTTT.

J is TRBJ2-5 and V is TRBV28; 11 bases align to TRBD2. The ends lost 4 bases at V and 5 bases at J; junction bases unmatched: 9. The CDR3 sequence is 16 residues long. The germline CDR1 and CDR2 sequences are MDHEN and SYDVKM. CDR3 protein: CASSWELAGARETQYF. CDR3 DNA: TGTGCCAGCAGTTGGGAACTAGCGGGAGCCCGGGAGACCCAGTACTTC. Together with reference TRBV28 and TRBJ2-5, the CDR3 gives the full variable domain: DVKVTQSSRYLVKRTGEKVFLECVQDMDHENMFWYRQDPGLGLRLIYFSYDVKMKEKGDIPEGYSVSREKKERFSLILESASTNQTSMYLCASSWELAGARETQYFGPGTRLLVL.

The V call is TRBV30, the J call TRBJ1-2; D may be TRBD1 (6 bases). V lost 5 bases and J 3 bases, leaving 13 bases between the germline ends. The CDR3 totals 13 residues. CDR1 and CDR2 from the germline V gene are GTSNPN and SVGIG (reference sequence). This CDR3 reads CAWAGGRDYGYTF. The CDR3 region has the DNA TGTGCCTGGGCCGGGGGCAGGGACTATGGCTACACCTTC.

In DNA, the CDR3 is TGTGCCAGCAGCGTAGAGCCACGTAACTATGGCTACACCTTC. Translation: CASSVEPRNYGYTF. The gene calls are TRBV9 and TRBJ1-2, with D hard to call. The CDR3 runs to 14 residues. Trimming removed 0 bases at V and 1 base at J, with 7 bases between. Germline V gene data show CDR1 as SGDLS and CDR2 as YYNGEE.

V usage is TRBV6-1 and J usage is TRBJ1-4; 10 bases fit TRBD1. The CDR3 length is 14 residues. CDR1 MNHNS and CDR2 SASEGT come from the germline V gene. Trimming at V came to 4 bases and at J to 8 bases, leaving 4 bases not matched to a gene. Here the CDR3 DNA reads TGTGCCAGCAGTGGGACAGGGGGGTGGGAAAAACTGTTTTTT. Translating it yields CASSGTGGWEKLFF.

This chain uses TRBV19 with TRBJ2-7; D may correspond to TRBD1 or TRBD2 (5 bases each). The CDR3 runs to 13 residues. Trimming stripped 5 bases from V and 5 bases from J, with 13 bases between. Germline-derived CDR1 and CDR2 are LNHDA and SQIVND (reference sequence). CDR3 sequence: CASSRWDPHEQYF. The CDR3, as DNA: TGTGCCAGTAGTCGGTGGGACCCCCACGAGCAGTACTTC.

The chain is built from TRBV15 and TRBJ1-2; the D is unclear. With 4 bases removed from V and 0 bases from J, the gap between germline ends came to 15 bases. Germline V lookup: CDR1 LNHNV, CDR2 YYDKDF (reference sequence). The CDR3 covers 16 residues. In nucleotides, the CDR3 is TGTGCCACCAGCACCAGGACGGTCGGTCCTAACTATGGCTACACCTTC. It is translated as CATSTRTVGPNYGYTF.

The rearrangement links TRBV7-9 to TRBJ2-1; D is unresolved. The germline V gene has CDR1 SEHNR and CDR2 FQNEAQ (reference sequence). Deletions cut 2 bases from V and 12 bases from J, with 14 bases between. The CDR3 is made up of 13 amino acids. The CDR3 bases are TGTGCCAGCAGCTTATCGATGGTCATGGGGCAGTTCTTC. It codes for CASSLSMVMGQFF.

This clone showed up just once. This sequence joins TRBV4-3 and TRBJ2-7; possibly TRBD1 or TRBD2 for D (5 bases each). V lost 0 bases, J lost 7 bases, and 16 bases lay in between. The germline V gene has CDR1 LGHNA and CDR2 YSLEER. The CDR3 is 15 amino acids. The CDR3 loop is CASSQDFGALREQYF. As DNA, the CDR3 is TGCGCCAGCAGCCAAGATTTCGGGGCCTTGCGGGAGCAGTACTTC.

V gene TRBV18 combines with J gene TRBJ1-1; D gene unclear. There are 13 residues in the CDR3. Germline lookup yields CDR1 KGHSH and CDR2 LQKENI. The V end was cut by 2 bases, the J end by 3 bases, with 7 bases between. The CDR3 sequence is CASSPEIYTEAFF. The CDR3 DNA reads TGTGCCAGCTCACCAGAGATCTACACTGAAGCTTTCTTT. The full variable domain, rest sourced from reference TRBV18 and TRBJ1-1, is NAGVMQNPRHLVRRRGQEARLRCSPMKGHSHVYWYRQLPEEGLKFMVYLQKENIIDESGMPKERFSAEFPKEGPSILRIQQVVRGDSAAYFCASSPEIYTEAFFGQGTRLTVV.

J is TRBJ2-3 and V is TRBV28; D uncertain. Per the germline V gene, CDR1 is MDHEN and CDR2 is SYDVKM. Trimming left V 3 bases short and J 0 bases short, with 7 bases between. The CDR3 has 14 residues. The CDR3 loop reads CASSFGRSTDTQYF. The CDR3 DNA sequence: TGTGCCAGCAGTTTCGGGCGTAGCACAGATACGCAGTATTTT.

This chain uses TRBV7-2 with TRBJ1-1; perhaps TRBD1 as D (6 bases). The V gene lost 1 base and the J gene lost 0 bases, with 9 bases spanning the gap. The CDR3 has 15 residues. From germline, CDR1 is SGHTA and CDR2 FQGNSA. CDR3 loop: CASSLVGGVNTEAFF. The DNA of the CDR3 is TGTGCCAGCAGCTTAGTCGGGGGCGTGAACACTGAAGCTTTCTTT.

The chain has TRBV30 and TRBJ1-3; D may be TRBD1 (6 bases). V was shortened by 0 bases and J by 9 bases, with 9 bases between the two germline ends. The CDR3 loop spans 12 amino acids. CDR1 and CDR2 from the germline V gene are GTSNPN and SVGIG (reference sequence). CDR3: CAWSVRGGTIYF. The CDR3 bases are TGTGCCTGGAGTGTACGAGGGGGCACCATATATTTT.

This clone turned up a few times. This sequence joins TRBV7-9 and TRBJ1-1, with D tentatively TRBD1 (5 bases). Germline V gene sequence: CDR1 SEHNR, CDR2 FQNEAQ (reference sequence). The CDR3 contains 13 residues. V was trimmed by 7 bases and J by 1 base, leaving 10 bases between them. In DNA form, the CDR3 reads TGTGCCAGCATGGGGCAAGGGAACACTGAAGCTTTCTTT. Residues: CASMGQGNTEAFF. The full variable domain, its missing parts supplied by reference TRBV7-9 and TRBJ1-1, is DTGVSQNPRHKITKRGQNVTFRCDPISEHNRLYWYRQTLGQGPEFLTYFQNEAQLEKSRLLSDRFSAERPKGSFSTLEIQRTEQGDSAMYLCASMGQGNTEAFFGQGTRLTVV.

The chain has TRBV30 and TRBJ1-2; 8 bases are shared with TRBD1. The CDR3 runs to 13 residues. The ends lost 3 bases at V and 7 bases at J; junction bases unmatched: 7. Per germline, CDR1 GTSNPN and CDR2 SVGIG (reference sequence). CDR3 in amino acids: CAWRIQGAGGYTF. CDR3 in DNA: TGTGCCTGGAGGATCCAGGGGGCCGGTGGCTACACCTTC.

The chain joins TRBV11-3 to TRBJ2-1; TRBD1 matches at 7 bases. From germline, CDR1 is SGHNT and CDR2 YENEEA. The V gene end was trimmed by 5 bases and the J gene end by 3 bases; junction bases not matched to a gene: 1. The CDR3 totals 13 residues. The CDR3 DNA sequence: TGTGCCAGCAGCGGGGACAGCTACAATGAGCAGTTCTTC. This sequence encodes CASSGDSYNEQFF.